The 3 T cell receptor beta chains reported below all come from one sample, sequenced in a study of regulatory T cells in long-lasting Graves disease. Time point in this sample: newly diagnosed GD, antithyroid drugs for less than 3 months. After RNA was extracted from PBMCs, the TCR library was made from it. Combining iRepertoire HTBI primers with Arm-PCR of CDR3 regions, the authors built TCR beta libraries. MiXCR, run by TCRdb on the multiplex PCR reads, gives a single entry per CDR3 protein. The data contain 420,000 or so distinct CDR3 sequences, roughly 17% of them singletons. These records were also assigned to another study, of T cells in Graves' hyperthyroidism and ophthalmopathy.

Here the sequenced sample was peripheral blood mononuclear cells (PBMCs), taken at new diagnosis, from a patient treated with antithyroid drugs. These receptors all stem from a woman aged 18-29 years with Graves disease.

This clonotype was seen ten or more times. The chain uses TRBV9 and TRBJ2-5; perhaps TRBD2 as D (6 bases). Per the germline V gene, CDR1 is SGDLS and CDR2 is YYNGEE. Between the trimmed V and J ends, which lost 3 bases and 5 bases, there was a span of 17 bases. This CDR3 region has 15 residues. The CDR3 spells CASSARLEGLETQYF. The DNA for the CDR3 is TGTGCCAGCAGCGCTCGGTTGGAGGGGTTGGAGACCCAGTACTTC. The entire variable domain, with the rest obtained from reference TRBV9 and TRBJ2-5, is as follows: DSGVTQTPKHLITATGQRVTLRCSPRSGDLSVYWYQQSLDQGLQFLIQYYNGEERAKGNILERFSAQQFPDLHSELNLSSLELGDSALYFCASSARLEGLETQYFGPGTRLLVL.

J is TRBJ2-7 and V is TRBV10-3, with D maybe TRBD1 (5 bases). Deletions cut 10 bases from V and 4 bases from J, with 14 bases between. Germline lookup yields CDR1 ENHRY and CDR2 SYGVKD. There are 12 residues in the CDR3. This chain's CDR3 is CASRNPGYEQYF. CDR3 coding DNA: TGTGCCAGCAGGAACCCAGGGTACGAGCAGTACTTC.

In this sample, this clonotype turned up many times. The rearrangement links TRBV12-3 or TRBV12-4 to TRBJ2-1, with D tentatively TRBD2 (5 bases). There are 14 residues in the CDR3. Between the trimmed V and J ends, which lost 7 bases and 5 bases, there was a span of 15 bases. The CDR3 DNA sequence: TGTGCCAGCACCCGTGGAGGCCGGGACAATGAGCAGTTCTTC. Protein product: CASTRGGRDNEQFF.